This paragraph reports one T cell receptor beta chain. What it recognizes is unknown. Profiling relied on immunoSEQ multiplex PCR, and the TCRdb table lists in-frame clones only, not all of them. The sample consists of some 1.4 million clones, approximately 97% of them appearing once. The data were taken from a study of shared clonotypes between healthy human individuals. Study observations and caveats: When naive CD4 clonotypes were compared across several donors, around 5% were shared. In having few donors, the study represented limited genetic and exposure-history diversity. Apart from blood, nothing was sampled; tissue repertoires likely differ.

The donors were adults (healthy and HIV-negative) with no recent acute infections or vaccinations. Germline V lookup: CDR1 PRHDT, CDR2 FYEKMQ (reference sequence). The CDR3 covers 13 residues. Trimming pared 4 bases from V and 9 bases from J, leaving 13 bases between. The sequencing input was naive CD4+ T cells sorted from blood. Subset: CD45RA+ positively selected. The chain uses TRBV13 and TRBJ2-1, with a weak D call TRBD2 (5 bases). This TCR derives from a man aged 25-45 years in good health. CDR3 coding DNA: TGTGCCAGCAGCTCCAGACGCCGGGGTGAGCAGTTCTTC. Protein product: CASSSRRRGEQFF.